The 27 T cell receptor beta chains reported below all come from one sample, sequenced in a study of PD-1 blockade in classical Hodgkin lymphoma. Generated by immunoSEQ multiplex PCR, the TCRdb table keeps only in-frame clones and is missing some. The sample carries 60,000 or so clones, around nine tenths recorded once. Each of the patients experienced relapse following autologous stem cell transplantation, and their brentuximab vedotin exposure differed. The sequences come from peripheral blood mononuclear cells (PBMCs), collected at baseline. These receptor sequences come from a human donor with classical Hodgkin lymphoma.

The chain uses TRBV21-1 and TRBJ1-3. TRBV21-1 is reported as a pseudogene. The CDR3 covers 16 residues. CDR3 sequence: CASSKEGPNSGNTIYF. CDR3 coding DNA: TGTGCCAGCAGCAAAGAGGGACCGAACTCTGGAAACACCATATATTTT.

The J gene is TRBJ2-2, the V gene TRBV9, with D unresolved. CDR3 length equals 20 residues. The germline V gene encodes CDR1 SGDLS and CDR2 YYNGEE. The V end was cut by 0 bases, the J end by 0 bases, with 21 bases between. This CDR3 reads CASSVVGPDEDGPNTGELFF. CDR3 nucleotides: TGTGCCAGCAGCGTAGTAGGACCAGATGAGGACGGTCCGAACACCGGGGAGCTGTTTTTT. Looking up the rest from reference TRBV9 and TRBJ2-2 gives the full variable domain: DSGVTQTPKHLITATGQRVTLRCSPRSGDLSVYWYQQSLDQGLQFLIQYYNGEERAKGNILERFSAQQFPDLHSELNLSSLELGDSALYFCASSVVGPDEDGPNTGELFFGEGSRLTVL.

The J gene is TRBJ2-1, the V gene TRBV19, with 11 nucleotides matching TRBD2. The CDR3 length is 16 residues. V shed 3 bases and J 4 bases; nucleotides not matched to a gene: 5. Germline CDR1 is LNHDA and CDR2 is SQIVND (reference sequence). CDR3 loop: CASSMSSGRSYNEQFF. DNA of the CDR3: TGTGCCAGTAGTATGTCTAGCGGGAGGTCATACAATGAGCAGTTCTTC.

This sequence joins TRBV7-9 and TRBJ1-2; D is uncertain. The CDR3 is 14 amino acids. Per the germline V gene, CDR1 is SEHNR and CDR2 is FQNEAQ (reference sequence). The ends were cut back, 3 bases at V and 2 bases at J, with 10 bases in the middle. Here the CDR3 reads CASSLPAANYGYTF. The DNA of the CDR3 is TGTGCCAGCAGCTTGCCGGCGGCCAACTATGGCTACACCTTC.

The chain uses TRBV11-2 and TRBJ2-1, with D perhaps TRBD1 or TRBD2 (6 bases each). The length of the CDR3 is 18 residues. CDR1 and CDR2 from the germline V gene are SGHAT and FQNNGV. Trimming stripped 6 bases from V and 1 base from J, with 22 bases between. CDR3 region: CASRSAGVTSRSYNEQFF. CDR3 nucleotide sequence: TGTGCCAGCAGATCAGCAGGGGTGACTAGTCGATCCTACAATGAGCAGTTCTTC. The complete variable domain, with remaining parts taken from reference TRBV11-2 and TRBJ2-1, reads EAGVAQSPRYKIIEKRQSVAFWCNPISGHATLYWYQQILGQGPKLLIQFQNNGVVDDSQLPKDRFSAERLKGVDSTLKIQPAKLEDSAVYLCASRSAGVTSRSYNEQFFGPGTRLTVL.

V is TRBV27 and J is TRBJ1-1; D is unclear. This CDR3 has 15 residues. Deletions cut 3 bases from V and 4 bases from J, with 15 bases between. Germline lookup yields CDR1 MNHEY and CDR2 SMNVEV (reference sequence). CDR3 sequence: CASSFAWGIGTEAFF. For the CDR3, the DNA is TGTGCCAGCAGTTTCGCCTGGGGTATTGGCACTGAAGCTTTCTTT.

The V and J genes are TRBV2 and TRBJ1-6; 8 bases are shared with TRBD1. The CDR3 covers 16 residues. J was trimmed by 6 bases and V by 3 bases; bases with no gene match: 7. Per the germline V gene, CDR1 is SNHLY and CDR2 is FYNNEI. CDR3 amino acids: CASSDSKDRVNSPLHF. The CDR3 DNA reads TGTGCCAGCAGTGATAGTAAGGACAGGGTTAATTCACCCCTCCACTTT.

The V and J genes are TRBV7-2 and TRBJ1-1, with no clear D. CDR3 length equals 14 residues. V was cut by 1 base and J by 3 bases, with 9 bases left in between. Germline V CDR1 and CDR2: SGHTA, FQGNSA. This CDR3 reads CASSLVRVYTEAFF. Written as DNA, the CDR3 is TGTGCCAGCAGCTTAGTTAGGGTGTACACTGAAGCTTTCTTT.

The rearrangement joins TRBV9 to TRBJ2-7; D gene ambiguous. Germline loops: CDR1 SGDLS, CDR2 YYNGEE. This CDR3 is 15 amino acids long. Trimming took off 0 bases at V and 0 bases at J, with 10 bases between the two ends. The CDR3 reads CASSVGGMSSYEQYF. For the CDR3, the DNA is TGTGCCAGCAGCGTAGGAGGCATGAGCTCCTACGAGCAGTACTTC.

The J gene is TRBJ2-7, the V gene TRBV6-1; the match to TRBD1 covers 9 bases. Germline trimming cut 6 bases from V and 0 bases from J; bases unmatched to any gene: 3. The germline CDR1 and CDR2 sequences are MNHNS and SASEGT. The CDR3 is made up of 14 amino acids. CDR3 nucleotide sequence: TGTGCCAGCAGAGGACAGGGGAGCTCCTACGAGCAGTACTTC. Translating gives CASRGQGSSYEQYF.

V gene TRBV5-6 combines with J gene TRBJ2-3; no definite D call. Trimming stripped 1 base from V and 14 bases from J, with 17 bases between. CDR3 length equals 13 residues. Germline-derived CDR1 and CDR2 are SGHDT and YYEEEE. CDR3 sequence (DNA): TGTGCCAGCAGCTTGTTTGGTCAGGAGACTCCGTATTTT. This encodes CASSLFGQETPYF.

V gene TRBV7-3 combines with J gene TRBJ1-4; unclear D gene. The CDR3 consists of 15 residues. Germline V gene sequence: CDR1 SGHTA, CDR2 FQGTGA. V lost 1 base, J lost 7 bases, and 13 bases lay in between. The CDR3: CASSLKAGFGEKLFF. For the CDR3, the DNA is TGTGCCAGCAGCTTAAAGGCTGGGTTTGGTGAAAAACTGTTTTTT.

The chain has TRBV6-1 and TRBJ2-7; possibly TRBD1 or TRBD2 for D (7 bases each). Germline V gene data show CDR1 as MNHNS and CDR2 as SASEGT. The CDR3 contains 14 residues. Trimming took off 6 bases at V and 12 bases at J, with 24 bases between the two ends. The CDR3 DNA sequence: TGTGCCAGCAGGGTTTTAAGGGGGCTAGCGGATCCGTACTTC. Translating gives CASRVLRGLADPYF.

Notes on this clone: Other nucleotide sequences in the sample specify the same CDR3. The CDR3 DNA follows: TGTGCCAGCAGTTACTCCCGACTAGCGGGGGAGCAGTACTTC. Amino acid sequence: CASSYSRLAGEQYF. The chain employs TRBV6-5 and TRBJ2-7, with 11 positions matching TRBD2. Germline V lookup: CDR1 MNHEY, CDR2 SVGAGI. V shed 0 bases, J shed 7 bases, and the junction held 2 bases outside the gene matches. This CDR3 spans 14 amino acids.

This chain joins TRBV6-5 and TRBJ1-2; D call uncertain. The germline gives CDR1 MNHEY, CDR2 SVGAGI. Trimming took off 5 bases at V and 4 bases at J, with 8 bases between the two ends. The CDR3 covers 12 residues. CDR3: CASSPGSYGYTF. CDR3 in DNA: TGTGCCAGCAGTCCGGGGAGCTATGGCTACACCTTC.

This clone was detected only once. V usage is TRBV7-6 and J usage is TRBJ2-5; 15 bases fit TRBD2. The CDR3 totals 16 residues. The germline V gene has CDR1 SGHVS and CDR2 FNYEAQ. V dropped 5 bases and J dropped 3; count of bases not matched to a gene: 4. The CDR3 region is CASSARTSGGEETQYF. The DNA of the CDR3 is TGTGCCAGCAGCGCCCGGACTAGCGGGGGGGAAGAGACCCAGTACTTC.

This clone occurred once. The chain's CDR3 is CASGPYRVNSPLHF. The CDR3 region has the DNA TGTGCTAGTGGCCCCTACAGGGTTAATTCACCCCTCCACTTT. The chain links TRBV12-5 to TRBJ1-6, with TRBD1 as a possible D gene (6 bases). Germline V lookup: CDR1 LGHNT, CDR2 FRNRAP. The V gene lost 6 bases and the J gene lost 6 bases, with 12 bases spanning the gap. CDR3 length: 14 amino acids.

V is TRBV4-1 and J is TRBJ2-7; 10 nucleotides match TRBD2. The germline gives CDR1 MGHRA, CDR2 YSYEKL. The V segment lost 3 bases and the J segment 3 bases; nucleotides outside the gene matches: 8. The CDR3 spans 16 residues. The CDR3 nucleotides are TGCGCCAGCAGCCAGACAATAGCGGGAGGAGGCTACGAGCAGTACTTC. This translates into CASSQTIAGGGYEQYF.

The chain uses TRBV4-1 and TRBJ1-5; 8 bases map to TRBD1. The trim removed 6 bases at V and 6 bases at J, leaving 10 bases unmatched. CDR1 MGHRA and CDR2 YSYEKL come from the germline V gene. The CDR3 contains 15 residues. The CDR3: CASSIQGGVGQPQHF. CDR3 nucleotides: TGCGCCAGCAGTATACAGGGGGGGGTGGGTCAGCCCCAGCATTTT.

The chain has TRBV10-3 and TRBJ2-7; 9 bases map to TRBD1. V gave up 3 bases and J gave up 4 bases; unmatched junction bases: 7. CDR3 length equals 15 residues. CDR1 is ENHRY, CDR2 SYGVKD, per germline. The CDR3 protein is CAISETGGSRYEQYF. CDR3 nucleotides: TGTGCCATCAGTGAAACAGGGGGCAGCCGATACGAGCAGTACTTC.

This rearrangement joins TRBV7-8 to TRBJ2-7; perhaps TRBD2 as D (6 bases). Germline V gene lookup returns CDR1 SGHVS and CDR2 FQNEAQ. The CDR3 runs 14 residues. Trimming took off 1 base at V and 2 bases at J, with 9 bases between the two ends. The CDR3 DNA sequence: TGTGCCAGCAGCTTAGGGACTACTCCCTACGAGCAGTACTTC. Residues: CASSLGTTPYEQYF.

The chain combines TRBV5-1 with TRBJ2-3; 10 positions match TRBD2. This CDR3 contains 14 residues. Germline loops: CDR1 SGHRS, CDR2 YFSETQ. J gave up 3 bases and V 10 bases, and 8 bases lay outside the gene matches. The CDR3 here is CASSGGLATDTQYF. CDR3 coding DNA: TGCGCCTCAAGCGGGGGACTAGCGACAGATACGCAGTATTTT.

V usage is TRBV11-2 and J usage is TRBJ2-7; 8 nucleotides line up with TRBD2. This CDR3 is built from 15 residues. Per the germline V gene, CDR1 is SGHAT and CDR2 is FQNNGV. Trimming at V came to 1 base and at J to 4 bases, leaving 6 bases not matched to a gene. In DNA form, the CDR3 reads TGTGCCAGCAGCTTAGGCGGACTAGCCTCTTACGAGCAGTACTTC. This encodes CASSLGGLASYEQYF.

This sequence joins TRBV6-5 and TRBJ2-7; 13 nucleotides line up with TRBD2. Germline CDR1 is MNHEY and CDR2 is SVGAGI. The CDR3 consists of 15 residues. V dropped 5 bases and J dropped 11; count of bases not matched to a gene: 12. The CDR3 sequence: CASSANIGLAGVEYF. CDR3 sequence (DNA): TGTGCCAGCAGTGCAAATATTGGACTAGCGGGAGTAGAGTACTTC.

The J gene is TRBJ2-2, the V gene TRBV9; 11 bases map to TRBD1. V gave up 0 bases and J gave up 4 bases; unmatched junction bases: 5. The CDR3 length is 17 residues. CDR1 SGDLS and CDR2 YYNGEE come from the germline V gene. The CDR3 bases are TGTGCCAGCAGCGTAGGGGTGGGACAGGGGGGCACCGGGGAGCTGTTTTTT. Amino acids: CASSVGVGQGGTGELFF.

This sequence joins TRBV6-1 and TRBJ2-2; no firm D call. The CDR3 sequence is 13 residues long. The V end lost 4 bases, the J end lost 5 bases, and 8 bases lay between the germline ends. From germline, CDR1 is MNHNS and CDR2 SASEGT. CDR3 DNA sequence: TGTGCCAGCAGTGTGCTCGGGACCGGGGAGCTGTTTTTT. Its protein is CASSVLGTGELFF.

The chain recombines TRBV7-2 with TRBJ1-6; D remains ambiguous. V lost 2 bases, J lost 5 bases, and 10 bases lay in between. The CDR3 is made up of 15 amino acids. Germline CDR1 reads SGHTA; CDR2 reads FQGNSA. The CDR3 region is CASSLNRLNNSPLHF. The CDR3 region has the DNA TGTGCCAGCAGCTTAAACCGATTGAATAATTCACCCCTCCACTTT. The variable domain in full, completed from reference TRBV7-2 and TRBJ1-6, reads GAGVSQSPSNKVTEKGKDVELRCDPISGHTALYWYRQSLGQGLEFLIYFQGNSAPDKSGLPSDRFSAERTGGSVSTLTIQRTQQEDSAVYLCASSLNRLNNSPLHFGNGTRLTVT.